This T cell receptor (beta chain) originates from a study of blood T cell repertoires in COVID-19. Authors' processing steps: Reference gene primer amplification gave nucleated cell count estimates. Method: immunoSEQ multiplex PCR; TCRdb's copy keeps in-frame clones and lacks some. That table gives V, J and clone size, and the DNA gave D and trimming. The data show 57,000 or so clones, 76% seen once. This TCR was sampled from a man over 45 with active or convalescent COVID-19. The sequencing sample was made of peripheral blood.

The CDR3 region is CAISTKPDRPNEKLFF. CDR3 nucleotide sequence: TGTGCCATCAGCACGAAACCTGACAGACCTAATGAAAAACTGTTTTTT. The chain has TRBV10-3 and TRBJ1-4, with D perhaps TRBD1 (5 bases). The CDR3 runs to 16 residues. Germline values: CDR1 ENHRY, CDR2 SYGVKD. V was trimmed by 6 bases and J by 3 bases, leaving 17 bases between them.